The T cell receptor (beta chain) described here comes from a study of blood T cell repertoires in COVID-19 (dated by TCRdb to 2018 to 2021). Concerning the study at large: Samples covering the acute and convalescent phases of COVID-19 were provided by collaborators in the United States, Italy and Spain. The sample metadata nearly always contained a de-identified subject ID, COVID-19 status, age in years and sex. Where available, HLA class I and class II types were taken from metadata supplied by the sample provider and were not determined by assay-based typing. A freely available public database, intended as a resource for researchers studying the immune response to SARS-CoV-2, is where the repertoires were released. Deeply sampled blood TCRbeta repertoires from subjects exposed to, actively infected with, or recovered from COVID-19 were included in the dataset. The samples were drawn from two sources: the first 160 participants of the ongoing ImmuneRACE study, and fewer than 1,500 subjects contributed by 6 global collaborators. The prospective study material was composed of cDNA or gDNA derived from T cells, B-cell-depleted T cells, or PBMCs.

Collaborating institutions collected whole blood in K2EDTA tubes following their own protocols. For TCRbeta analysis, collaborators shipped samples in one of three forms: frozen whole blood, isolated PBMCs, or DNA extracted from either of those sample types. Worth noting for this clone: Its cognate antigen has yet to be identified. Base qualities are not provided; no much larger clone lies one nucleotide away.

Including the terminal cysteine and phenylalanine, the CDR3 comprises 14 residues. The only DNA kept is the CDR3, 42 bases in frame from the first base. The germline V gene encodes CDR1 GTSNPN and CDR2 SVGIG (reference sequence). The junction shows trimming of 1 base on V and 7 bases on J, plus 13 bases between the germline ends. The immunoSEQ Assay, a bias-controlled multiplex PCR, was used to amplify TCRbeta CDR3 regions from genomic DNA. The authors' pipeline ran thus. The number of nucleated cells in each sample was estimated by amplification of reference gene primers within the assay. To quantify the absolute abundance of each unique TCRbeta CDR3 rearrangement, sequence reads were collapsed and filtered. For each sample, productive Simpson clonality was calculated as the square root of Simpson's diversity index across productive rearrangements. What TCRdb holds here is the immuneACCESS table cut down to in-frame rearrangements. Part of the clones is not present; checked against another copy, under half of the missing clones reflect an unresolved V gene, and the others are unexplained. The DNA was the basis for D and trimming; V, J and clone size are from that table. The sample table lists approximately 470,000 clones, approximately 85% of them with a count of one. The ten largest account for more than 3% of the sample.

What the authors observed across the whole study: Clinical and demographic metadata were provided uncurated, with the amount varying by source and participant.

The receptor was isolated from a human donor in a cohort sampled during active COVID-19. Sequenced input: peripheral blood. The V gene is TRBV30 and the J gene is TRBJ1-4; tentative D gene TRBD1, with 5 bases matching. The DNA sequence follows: TGTGCCTGGAGTGGAACAGGCTGGGGTGAAAAACTGTTTTTT. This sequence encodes CAWSGTGWGEKLFF. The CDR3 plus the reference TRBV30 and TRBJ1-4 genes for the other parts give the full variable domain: SQTIHQWPATLVQPVGSPLSLECTVEGTSNPNLYWYRQAAGRGLQLLFYSVGIGQISSEVPQNLSASRPQDRQFILSSKKLLLSDSGFYLCAWSGTGWGEKLFFGSGTQLSVL.